The 27 T cell receptor beta chains in this list originate from one sample, sequenced in a study of blood T cell repertoires in COVID-19. Clones were sequenced by immunoSEQ multiplex PCR, and TCRdb holds only the in-frame ones, with some missing. The sample includes about 330,000 clones, around 86% of them seen just once. Sequenced: PBMCs or T cells enriched from blood (not recorded which). These receptor sequences come from a woman aged 18-30 years who had recovered from COVID-19.

The gene calls are TRBV18 and TRBJ1-1, with TRBD1 matching 9 bases. Germline CDR1 and CDR2: KGHSH and LQKENI. The CDR3 sequence is 14 residues long. The trim removed 4 bases at V and 1 base at J, leaving 1 base unmatched. Here the CDR3 DNA reads TGTGCCAGCTCACAGGGACAGGGGAACACTGAAGCTTTCTTT. Protein sequence: CASSQGQGNTEAFF. Combining the CDR3 with reference TRBV18 and TRBJ1-1 gives the whole variable domain NAGVMQNPRHLVRRRGQEARLRCSPMKGHSHVYWYRQLPEEGLKFMVYLQKENIIDESGMPKERFSAEFPKEGPSILRIQQVVRGDSAAYFCASSQGQGNTEAFFGQGTRLTVV.

This clone has a single count. A junction end diverges from the germline sequence, so it may reflect a read error. The chain links TRBV18 to TRBJ2-3; D is possibly TRBD1 (5 bases). Germline V gene lookup returns CDR1 KGHSH and CDR2 LQKENI. This CDR3 has 13 residues. CDR3: CASSPPGGAGLDF. CDR3 sequence (DNA): TGTGCCAGCTCACCACCGGGTGGGGCTGGCCTTGATTTT.

The chain has TRBV10-3 and TRBJ2-2; 10 bases map to TRBD2. This CDR3 has 22 residues. V dropped 4 bases and J dropped 3; count of bases not matched to a gene: 23. In germline, CDR1 is ENHRY, CDR2 SYGVKD. CDR3 in amino acids: CAISAQDRSRNLAGADTGELFF. The CDR3, as DNA: TGTGCCATCAGTGCACAGGACCGAAGTCGGAACCTAGCGGGAGCCGACACCGGGGAGCTGTTTTTT.

The chain joins TRBV5-1 to TRBJ2-1, with 8 bases aligning to TRBD1. With 5 bases clipped from V and 6 bases from J, the junction kept 10 bases outside the gene matches. The CDR3 has 15 amino acids. From germline, CDR1 is SGHRS and CDR2 YFSETQ. In DNA, the CDR3 is TGCGCCAGCAGACAATCCGGGACAGGAGGCAATGAGCAGTTCTTC. Its translation: CASRQSGTGGNEQFF.

This chain uses TRBV4-1 with TRBJ2-1; TRBD2 agrees at 11 bases. The length of the CDR3 is 18 residues. CDR1 MGHRA and CDR2 YSYEKL come from the germline V gene. Trimming cost V 4 bases and J 7 bases; bases outside gene matches: 15. The CDR3 DNA reads TGCGCCAGCAGCCTCCCACCCCTTAGCGGGAGGGCGCGAAATGAGCAGTTCTTC. This sequence encodes CASSLPPLSGRARNEQFF.

The CDR3 region has the DNA TGTGCCAGCAGTTACTCCATAGGACAGGGGGCTAGCGGCTACACCTTC. This translates into CASSYSIGQGASGYTF. V and J are TRBV6-5 and TRBJ1-2; 11 nucleotides agree with TRBD1. J lost 8 bases, V lost 0 bases, and 8 bases had no gene match. The CDR3 consists of 16 residues. Germline lookup yields CDR1 MNHEY and CDR2 SVGAGI.

J is TRBJ1-4 and V is TRBV9; unclear D gene. The CDR3 has 16 amino acids. With 4 bases removed from V and 2 bases from J, the gap between germline ends came to 15 bases. Germline CDR1 reads SGDLS; CDR2 reads YYNGEE. The CDR3 spells CASSPGRRRTNEKLFF. The DNA of the CDR3 is TGTGCCAGCAGCCCCGGACGCCGGAGGACTAATGAAAAACTGTTTTTT.

This chain links TRBV7-8 with TRBJ2-7; 9 nucleotides align to TRBD2. This CDR3 region has 18 residues. With 6 bases clipped from V and 4 bases from J, the junction kept 19 bases outside the gene matches. Germline V gives CDR1 SGHVS, CDR2 FQNEAQ. CDR3 sequence reads: CASSLEGALLAGSYEQYF. The CDR3 DNA reads TGTGCCAGCAGTCTAGAGGGGGCACTACTAGCGGGCAGTTACGAGCAGTACTTC.

This clone has just one count. This sequence joins TRBV5-1 and TRBJ2-1, with TRBD1 identical over 7 bases. V was pared by 2 bases and J by 8 bases, with 10 bases of the junction left unmatched. Germline CDR1 SGHRS, CDR2 YFSETQ. This CDR3 spans 15 amino acids. CDR3 sequence reads: CASSFRAGDSDEQFF. The CDR3 region has the DNA TGCGCCAGCAGCTTTAGGGCAGGGGACAGCGATGAGCAGTTCTTC.

The chain is built from TRBV5-1 and TRBJ2-2; D is possibly TRBD1 (5 bases). The germline gives CDR1 SGHRS, CDR2 YFSETQ. There are 14 residues in the CDR3. Between the trimmed V and J ends, which lost 1 base and 6 bases, there was a span of 10 bases. DNA of the CDR3: TGCGCCAGCAGCTTGTTAGGGGTGGCCGGGGAGCTGTTTTTT. It codes for CASSLLGVAGELFF.

The V gene is TRBV7-3, the J gene TRBJ2-3; D might be TRBD2 (6 bases). The germline V gene has CDR1 SGHTA and CDR2 FQGTGA. The CDR3 is 15 residues long. V was pared by 1 base and J by 0 bases, with 8 bases between. The CDR3 region is CASSLRRGSTDTQYF. The CDR3 bases are TGTGCCAGCAGCTTAAGACGGGGGAGCACAGATACGCAGTATTTT.

The chain links TRBV4-2 to TRBJ2-4, with 10 positions matching TRBD2. After removal of 0 bases from V and 8 bases from J, the junction contained 10 bases not matched to a gene. The CDR3 runs 17 residues. CDR1 is LGHNA and CDR2 is YNFKEQ in the germline V gene. CDR3 residues: CASSQDFTSGIEDIQYF. The CDR3 coding sequence is TGTGCCAGCAGCCAAGATTTTACTAGCGGGATCGAAGACATTCAGTACTTC.

The rearrangement uses TRBV7-9 and TRBJ1-6; 7 nucleotides match TRBD1. Unmatched junction bases numbered 7, after V lost 6 bases and J lost 8 bases. Germline lookup yields CDR1 SEHNR and CDR2 FQNEAQ (reference sequence). The CDR3 covers 14 residues. CDR3 protein: CASSHDRDYSPLHF. CDR3 coding DNA: TGTGCCAGCAGTCATGACAGGGATTATTCACCCCTCCACTTT. Combining the CDR3 with reference TRBV7-9 and TRBJ1-6 gives the whole variable domain DTGVSQNPRHKITKRGQNVTFRCDPISEHNRLYWYRQTLGQGPEFLTYFQNEAQLEKSRLLSDRFSAERPKGSFSTLEIQRTEQGDSAMYLCASSHDRDYSPLHFGNGTRLTVT.

This rearrangement joins TRBV28 to TRBJ1-3, with a weak D call TRBD1 (6 bases). Trimming pared 5 bases from V and 1 base from J, leaving 15 bases between. The CDR3 loop spans 16 amino acids. Germline V gene data show CDR1 as MDHEN and CDR2 as SYDVKM. This chain's CDR3 is CASSRGQLLSGNTIYF. In nucleotides, the CDR3 is TGTGCCAGCAGTCGCGGACAGCTCCTTTCTGGAAACACCATATATTTT.

V and J are TRBV24-1 and TRBJ2-2; TRBD2 is a possible D gene (5 bases). Trimming took off 0 bases at V and 7 bases at J, with 11 bases between the two ends. The CDR3 sequence is 15 residues long. The V gene's germline CDR1 is KGHDR and CDR2 SFDVKD. DNA for the CDR3: TGTGCCACCAGTGATTTGGCCGGGGATAACGGGGAGCTGTTTTTT. Amino acids: CATSDLAGDNGELFF.

V and J are TRBV28 and TRBJ2-5, with a weak D call TRBD2 (6 bases). The CDR3 loop spans 14 amino acids. Per germline, CDR1 MDHEN and CDR2 SYDVKM. The V gene lost 4 bases and the J gene lost 3 bases, with 12 bases spanning the gap. The CDR3 loop is CASSWRGLKETQYF. Here the CDR3 DNA reads TGTGCCAGCAGTTGGCGGGGCCTTAAAGAGACCCAGTACTTC.

V gene TRBV5-1 combines with J gene TRBJ2-7, with 7 bases matching TRBD1. The CDR3 has 15 residues. Germline-derived CDR1 and CDR2 are SGHRS and YFSETQ. V was clipped by 3 bases and J by 1 base; unmatched bases: 7. Here the CDR3 reads CASSSGQANSYEQYF. CDR3 sequence (DNA): TGCGCCAGCAGCTCCGGACAGGCCAATTCCTACGAGCAGTACTTC.

The chain employs TRBV28 and TRBJ1-2, with 10 nucleotides matching TRBD1. Trimming took 5 bases from V and 4 from J; bases not matched to a gene: 4. The germline gives CDR1 MDHEN, CDR2 SYDVKM. The CDR3 contains 14 residues. CDR3 region: CASSAGQGTYGYTF. The CDR3, as DNA: TGTGCCAGCAGTGCGGGACAGGGGACCTATGGCTACACCTTC.

This clone turned up a few times. J is TRBJ2-3 and V is TRBV10-3; 7 bases are a match to TRBD1. V lost 6 bases and J lost 2; bases outside the gene matches: 5. The CDR3 has 14 amino acids. Germline V CDR1 and CDR2: ENHRY, SYGVKD. CDR3 loop: CAIRRGLDTDTQYF. The CDR3, as DNA: TGTGCCATCAGAAGGGGGCTGGACACAGATACGCAGTATTTT.

The chain uses TRBV5-1 and TRBJ2-3, with a possible D match to TRBD1 (6 bases). The CDR3 sequence is 15 residues long. CDR1 is SGHRS, CDR2 YFSETQ, per germline. V was shortened by 4 bases and J by 3 bases, with 15 bases between the two germline ends. The chain's CDR3 is CASSLVSTGTDTQYF. DNA for the CDR3: TGCGCCAGCAGCCTCGTATCAACAGGGACAGATACGCAGTATTTT.

The chain joins TRBV19 to TRBJ2-3, with TRBD2 matching 8 bases. The germline gives CDR1 LNHDA, CDR2 SQIVND (reference sequence). J gave up 7 bases and V 7 bases, and 16 bases lay outside the gene matches. The CDR3 loop spans 16 amino acids. Here the CDR3 DNA reads TGTGCCAGTACCCACCTGACTAGCGCCGGCCCAAATACGCAGTATTTT. Protein: CASTHLTSAGPNTQYF.

V and J are TRBV15 and TRBJ1-4; 8 bases match TRBD1. The ends lost 0 bases at V and 8 bases at J; junction bases unmatched: 8. The germline V gene has CDR1 LNHNV and CDR2 YYDKDF (reference sequence). CDR3 length: 16 amino acids. CDR3 DNA: TGTGCCACCAGCAGAGAGGGGACAGGCGGGATGGAAAAACTGTTTTTT. The encoded protein is CATSREGTGGMEKLFF.

CDR3 amino acids: CASSPRTAINTEAFF. In DNA, the CDR3 is TGTGCCAGCAGCCCCCGGACAGCTATTAACACTGAAGCTTTCTTT. The chain uses TRBV7-9 and TRBJ1-1; D might be TRBD1 (6 bases). The CDR3 is made up of 15 amino acids. Deletions cut 5 bases from V and 2 bases from J, with 15 bases between. Germline CDR1 SEHNR, CDR2 FQNEAQ (reference sequence).

The chain has TRBV12-3 or TRBV12-4 and TRBJ2-3; 7 bases map to TRBD2. This CDR3 has 12 amino acids. With V trimmed by 7 bases and J by 5 bases, 3 bases remained unmatched. In nucleotides, the CDR3 is TGTGCCAGCAAAACGGGAGGAGATACGCAGTATTTT. It is translated as CASKTGGDTQYF.

This clone came up once. The J gene is TRBJ2-5, the V gene TRBV5-1; 8 bases map to TRBD1. Germline V gene sequence: CDR1 SGHRS, CDR2 YFSETQ. The trim removed 4 bases at V and 1 base at J, leaving 3 bases unmatched. CDR3 length: 14 amino acids. The CDR3 DNA reads as TGCGCCAGCAGCCCGGGGACAGGCCAAGAGACCCAGTACTTC. This gives the protein CASSPGTGQETQYF.

The V call is TRBV15, the J call TRBJ1-5; the D is unclear. In germline, CDR1 is LNHNV, CDR2 YYDKDF (reference sequence). This CDR3 has 16 amino acids. The ends were cut back, 5 bases at V and 0 bases at J, with 14 bases in the middle. The CDR3 sequence: CATSGSQIYSNQPQHF. The CDR3 DNA follows: TGTGCCACCAGCGGTTCACAGATTTATAGCAATCAGCCCCAGCATTTT.

The chain has TRBV6-6 and TRBJ1-1, with 8 positions matching TRBD1. The CDR3 spans 14 residues. The junction had 10 bases not matched to a gene; V was cut back by 7 bases and J by 6 bases. CDR1 MNHNY and CDR2 SVGAGI come from the germline V gene (reference sequence). Here the CDR3 reads CASNKGQGQSEAFF. In DNA, the CDR3 is TGTGCCAGCAATAAAGGACAGGGTCAGTCTGAAGCTTTCTTT.